The 18 T cell receptor beta chains reported below all come from one sample, sequenced in a study of Graves' ophthalmopathy and Graves' hyperthyroidism. RNA transcripts provided the template for amplifying TCR beta CDR3 regions. HTBI-primed RT-PCR formed the first round, and a multiplex PCR formed the second. From the multiplex PCR reads, TCRdb called clonotypes with MiXCR, one entry per CDR3 protein. This sample carries about 420,000 distinct CDR3 sequences, under 25% of them seen once, and the ten largest clones take approximately 3%. The specimen sequenced was peripheral blood. Receptor source: a woman in her late teens or twenties with stable Graves' hyperthyroidism.

This clonotype has more than one count but fewer than ten. One junction end disagrees with the germline gene, perhaps due to a read error. The chain combines TRBV20-1 with TRBJ2-4; D is unresolved. The CDR3 is made up of 14 amino acids. Germline V lookup: CDR1 DFQATT, CDR2 SNEGSKA (reference sequence). The CDR3 bases are TGCAGTGCTTCCCCCCCGGTATTCAAAGACATTCAGTACTTC. Translation: CSASPPVFKDIQYF.

This clonotype was observed at least ten times. The rearrangement joins TRBV7-2 to TRBJ2-6; D ambiguous. Germline V lookup: CDR1 SGHTA, CDR2 FQGNSA. Trimming pared 1 base from V and 1 base from J, leaving 5 bases between. The CDR3 runs to 15 residues. The CDR3 coding sequence is TGTGCCAGCAGCTTAGGCGCTTCTGGGGCCAACGTCCTGACTTTC. Translating it yields CASSLGASGANVLTF.

This clonotype was seen ten or more times. The chain uses TRBV19 and TRBJ2-7; the match to TRBD2 covers 10 bases. The length of the CDR3 is 15 residues. The germline CDR1 and CDR2 sequences are LNHDA and SQIVND (reference sequence). V dropped 5 bases and J dropped 0; count of bases not matched to a gene: 4. Written as DNA, the CDR3 is TGTGCCAGTAGTCCGGGACTAGCGTACTCCTACGAGCAGTACTTC. Translated: CASSPGLAYSYEQYF.

This clonotype has ten or more counts. V and J are TRBV5-1 and TRBJ1-2; D is unresolved. Germline V gene sequence: CDR1 SGHRS, CDR2 YFSETQ. This CDR3 region has 15 residues. The V end lost 3 bases, the J end lost 0 bases, and 12 bases lay between the germline ends. CDR3 sequence reads: CASSSRTGANYGYTF. Written as DNA, the CDR3 is TGCGCCAGCAGCTCACGGACGGGAGCTAACTATGGCTACACCTTC.

This clonotype was recorded many times. CDR3 sequence reads: CAWSKGGNTEAFF. DNA for the CDR3: TGTGCCTGGAGTAAGGGAGGGAACACTGAAGCTTTCTTT. The genes are TRBV30 and TRBJ1-1; D call uncertain. This CDR3 has 13 residues. V was clipped by 2 bases and J by 1 base, with 8 bases between them. Per the germline V gene, CDR1 is GTSNPN and CDR2 is SVGIG (reference sequence).

This clonotype was recorded a few times. This chain uses TRBV6-1 with TRBJ2-7; D might be TRBD1 (6 bases). Germline V gene lookup returns CDR1 MNHNS and CDR2 SASEGT. V gave up 1 base and J gave up 4 bases, with 17 bases separating them. The CDR3 extends over 16 amino acids. The CDR3 here is CASSEGFVGQLYEQYF. The CDR3, as DNA: TGTGCCAGCAGTGAAGGCTTTGTGGGACAACTATACGAGCAGTACTTC.

The table lists this clonotype with many counts. The chain has TRBV6-5 and TRBJ2-7; 7 bases fit TRBD2. The junction had 10 bases not matched to a gene; V was cut back by 5 bases and J by 3 bases. Germline CDR1 reads MNHEY; CDR2 reads SVGAGI. This CDR3 has 15 residues. CDR3: CASSPGLVQGYEQYF. In DNA form, the CDR3 reads TGTGCCAGCAGTCCCGGACTAGTTCAAGGCTACGAGCAGTACTTC.

The sample holds many counts of this clonotype. The J gene is TRBJ1-2, the V gene TRBV10-3; 8 bases agree with TRBD1. This CDR3 is built from 16 residues. In germline, CDR1 is ENHRY, CDR2 SYGVKD. The V segment lost 0 bases and the J segment 4 bases; nucleotides outside the gene matches: 7. In DNA, the CDR3 is TGTGCCATCAGTGAGTCGAGTGGGACAGGAAGCTATGGCTACACCTTC. It is translated as CAISESSGTGSYGYTF.

This clonotype came up many times. This chain uses TRBV7-2 with TRBJ1-1; possibly TRBD1 for D (5 bases). V was clipped by 4 bases and J by 6 bases, with 9 bases between them. The CDR3 runs 12 residues. Germline values: CDR1 SGHTA, CDR2 FQGNSA. For the CDR3, the DNA is TGTGCCAGCAGCTGGGGGTGGGCTGAAGCTTTCTTT. Translated, it gives CASSWGWAEAFF.

The CDR3 region has the DNA TGTGCCAGCAGTTCAGGGGTCGGGACAGGTGCCTACGAGCAGTACTTC. Residues: CASSSGVGTGAYEQYF. The genes are TRBV25-1 and TRBJ2-7, with TRBD1 matching 8 bases. The CDR3 runs 16 residues. V gave up 5 bases and J gave up 2 bases; unmatched junction bases: 11. CDR1 and CDR2 (germline): MGHDK, SYGVNS.

This clonotype was recorded many times. At one boundary the junction diverges from the germline segment, which might be a read error. The rearrangement uses TRBV6-5 and TRBJ1-1; D not resolved. The CDR3 has 13 residues. Germline V gene lookup returns CDR1 MNHEY and CDR2 SVGAGI. Here the CDR3 DNA reads TGTGCCAGCAGTTACTCCTTGGGTACCCGGGCCCTTTTT. It codes for CASSYSLGTRALF.

This chain uses TRBV20-1 with TRBJ1-6; TRBD1 might be the D (5 bases). Germline V gene lookup returns CDR1 DFQATT and CDR2 SNEGSKA (reference sequence). This CDR3 region has 14 residues. With 4 bases removed from V and 7 bases from J, the gap between germline ends came to 14 bases. CDR3 bases: TGCAGTGCTACCTCGGGGGTAGGCAATTCACCCCTCCACTTT. Translated: CSATSGVGNSPLHF.

The chain recombines TRBV12-3 or TRBV12-4 with TRBJ1-2; D gene ambiguous. The CDR3 extends over 12 amino acids. V was clipped by 10 bases and J by 3 bases, with 12 bases between them. In DNA form, the CDR3 reads TGTGCCATCCCGGCGGACGACTATGGCTACACCTTC. Protein product: CAIPADDYGYTF.

This clonotype was observed many times. The chain links TRBV10-3 to TRBJ1-1; 8 bases agree with TRBD1. The CDR3 consists of 13 residues. Germline V lookup: CDR1 ENHRY, CDR2 SYGVKD. The V gene end was trimmed by 10 bases and the J gene end by 5 bases; junction bases not matched to a gene: 9. In DNA, the CDR3 is TGTGCCACCTCCGGGACAGGTAGTACTGAAGCTTTCTTT. It encodes CATSGTGSTEAFF.

The sample holds many counts of this clonotype. Here the CDR3 DNA reads TGTGCCAGCACCCCAAGGGACAGGAGTAATCCAAGGGGGAGCACTGAAGCTTTCTTT. Residues: CASTPRDRSNPRGSTEAFF. The gene calls are TRBV6-2 or TRBV6-3 and TRBJ1-1, with 8 nucleotides matching TRBD1. The trim removed 7 bases at V and 4 bases at J, leaving 23 bases unmatched. The CDR3 has 19 amino acids. Germline V lookup: CDR1 MNHEY, CDR2 SVGEGT.

Ten or more counts support this clonotype. J is TRBJ1-2 and V is TRBV29-1; D gene ambiguous. Germline values: CDR1 SQVTM, CDR2 ANQGSEA. The ends were cut back, 1 base at V and 10 bases at J, with 13 bases in the middle. The CDR3 has 12 residues. The CDR3 DNA is TGCAGCGTTGAAGGGGCAACCGAACCCTACACCTTC. This encodes CSVEGATEPYTF.

The V gene is TRBV12-3 or TRBV12-4, the J gene TRBJ1-2; TRBD1 matches 11 bases. The length of the CDR3 is 13 residues. With V trimmed by 6 bases and J by 8 bases, 5 bases remained unmatched. CDR3 DNA sequence: TGTGCCAGCAGACGGACAGGGGGCGGCGGCTACACCTTC. Translation: CASRRTGGGGYTF.

There are a few counts of this clonotype. This rearrangement joins TRBV20-1 to TRBJ2-7, with 8 bases identical to TRBD1. V shed 0 bases and J 5 bases; nucleotides not matched to a gene: 12. The CDR3 is 16 residues long. Germline CDR1 is DFQATT and CDR2 is SNEGSKA (reference sequence). Here the CDR3 DNA reads TGCAGTGCTAGAGATCAAGGACAGGGTAGATTCAACGAGCAGTACTTC. Encoded protein: CSARDQGQGRFNEQYF.